This T cell receptor (beta chain) was documented in a study of T cell responses to AZD1222 COVID-19 vaccine (dated by TCRdb to 2020 to 2023). With respect to the entire study: AZD1222 recipients with second doses at about 4 weeks or about 12 weeks were pooled, because spike-specific TCR depth and breadth did not differ between schedules. A total of about 240 trial participants underwent TCR sequencing, of whom roughly 210 received two doses of AZD1222 and about 26 received two doses of the MenACWY control vaccine. Trial participants were enrolled into age subgroups of 18-55, 56-69 and 70-plus years, which contained around 140, 26 and 57 TCR-sequenced participants, respectively. Paper-wide results and their limitations: Most participants were white British and females outnumbered males, and the authors suggested that clonal diversity may have been underestimated. Because no day 14 peak-response samples were available, repertoires were characterized only after the peak T cell response. Conclusions about previously exposed vaccinees are limited because only a handful of AZD1222 recipients were SARS-CoV-2 seropositive at baseline. After two AZD1222 doses, both the breadth and the depth of spike-specific TCRs were significantly higher than at day 0 and than in MenACWY recipients. Reportedly, almost half of the unique spike-specific TCRs recognized epitopes lying outside the regions that are mutated in the B.1.351 and B.1.1.7 variants. The whole spike protein was spanned by vaccine-associated CD4 TCRs, and dominant responses were seen in regions 160-218 and 743-854. In the small 56-69-year group, the increase in depth fell short of significance, most likely because of low power.

The CDR3 regions of human TCRbeta chains were subjected to immunosequencing. As for how the authors treated the data: TCRs in the repertoires were matched against a reference library of SARS-CoV-2-specific TCRs that had been generated with the MIRA antigen-specificity platform. Breadth was defined as the fraction of unique TCRs that were SARS-CoV-2-associated, and depth was defined as the fraction of total T cells that were SARS-CoV-2-associated. Using the MIRA data, each spike-specific TCR was mapped to the spike region that the TCR reacts to and placed in a CD4 or CD8 class. Log10-transformed breadth and depth values were compared by one-way ANOVA with Sidak's multiple comparisons tests. In its TCRdb copy, this immuneACCESS table keeps in-frame sequences only and misses some clones. Where compared with another copy, unresolved V genes explain less than half of these, and the others have no known cause. The V and J calls and clone size come from that table; D and trimming were worked out from the DNA. The sample table shows approximately 80,000 clones, and approximately 90% are seen once. The ten largest clones represent around 6% of the sample.

Explained via the paper, the time point label denotes: baseline before first vaccination. The vaccinee samples were drawn from two UK trials, COV001 and COV002, one of which was a single-blind randomized controlled phase 2/3 trial testing AZD1222 (ChAdOx1 nCoV-19) in healthy adults. Trial participant PBMC samples were collected at day 0 and day 28 after the second dose for TCRbeta chain sequencing. Taken from cysteine to phenylalanine, the CDR3 has 13 residues. Here the CDR3 DNA is all that survives: 39 bases in frame from base 1. V is cut by 4 bases and J by 7 bases, and the space between the germline ends is 12 bases. CDR1 and CDR2 (KGHDR, SFDVKD) derive from the germline V gene. This clone was seen a single time. Its antigen is unknown. Within one base of it there is no much larger clone, and no base qualities were kept.

The clonotype originates from an adult in good health. The sequence links TRBV24-1 to TRBJ1-1; too little of a D gene remains to name it. The input for sequencing was peripheral blood, taken on day 0 of AZD1222 vaccination. The CDR3 reads CATSDSSGSEAFF. The nucleotide sequence reads TGTGCCACCAGTGACTCATCGGGCAGTGAAGCTTTCTTT.